The rows below give T cell receptor beta chains drawn from one sample of a study of CD8+ T cells in alopecia areata. The table came from immunoSEQ multiplex PCR; TCRdb's copy has only in-frame clones and leaves some out. In the table there are about 120,000 clones, about 61% of which are singletons. The sequenced sample was CD4+ T cells sorted from blood. The receptor set was obtained from a human donor in good health. Both conserved end residues are part of each CDR3. The D gene is left open where the match is weak. Clone size appears in some rows only: once, few, many, or a class for an expanded clone.

V	size	D	J	DNA	CDR3
TRBV7-9	.	.	TRBJ1-6	TGTGCCAGCAGCGCCGCGGCCCTACGCCCCACACCCCTCCACTTT	CASSAAALRPTPLHF
TRBV5-6	.	.	TRBJ1-5	TGTGCCAGCAGCTTCCGGGGGGACGGCAATCAGCCCCAGCATTTT	CASSFRGDGNQPQHF
TRBV12-5	.	.	TRBJ1-1	TGTGCTAGTGGTTTCAGGCAGAACACTGAAGCTTTCTTT	CASGFRQNTEAFF
TRBV10-3	few	.	TRBJ1-6	TGTGCCATCAGTGAGAGGGAGTCACCCCTCCACTTT	CAISERESPLHF
TRBV29-1	.	.	TRBJ2-7	TGCAGCGTTGAAGAATGGCAGTTCGACGAGCAGTACTTC	CSVEEWQFDEQYF
TRBV15	.	TRBD2	TRBJ2-3	TGTGCCACCAGCAGAAGTGGGACTAGCGGGAAGGATACGCAGTATTTT	CATSRSGTSGKDTQYF
TRBV5-1	.	TRBD2	TRBJ2-5	TGCGCCAGCAGCTCTGAGCGGGGGGGCCGGCAGACCCAGTACTTC	CASSSERGGRQTQYF
TRBV25-1	few	.	TRBJ1-1	TGTGCCAGCAGCCATCGGGCTTTCACTGAAGCTTTCTTT	CASSHRAFTEAFF
TRBV29-1	once	TRBD1	TRBJ1-2	TGCAGCGCTGACAGGGCCTATGGCTACACCTTC	CSADRAYGYTF
TRBV18	.	.	TRBJ1-1	TGTGCCAGCTCACCGGGAGGGGGTTCTGAAGCTTTCTTT	CASSPGGGSEAFF
TRBV29-1	once	TRBD1	TRBJ2-7	TGCAGCGTTGGGGACAGCCGAATAACCTACGAGCAGTACTTC	CSVGDSRITYEQYF
TRBV10-1	.	TRBD2	TRBJ2-1	TGCGCCAGCAGTGAGTGGCTAGCGGGGTGTCTCAATGAGCAGTTCTTC	CASSEWLAGCLNEQFF
TRBV2	many	.	TRBJ1-5	TGTGCCAGCACTAGATTAGGGCCGAATAGCAATCAGCCCCAGCATTTT	CASTRLGPNSNQPQHF
TRBV7-2	.	TRBD2	TRBJ2-7	TGTGCCAGCAGCGTCGGACTAGCCCTCTCCTACGAGCAGTACTTC	CASSVGLALSYEQYF
TRBV5-6	.	TRBD1	TRBJ1-6	TGTGCCAGCAGCCAGGGACAGGGAAGGTCCTATAATTCACCCCTCCACTTT	CASSQGQGRSYNSPLHF
TRBV29-1	.	.	TRBJ1-2	TGCAGCGTGGTCCTGAGAAGCTTAAACTATGGCTACACCTTC	CSVVLRSLNYGYTF
TRBV29-1	few	.	TRBJ1-2	TGCAGCGTTGAAGATCCGTCAGGGTACTATGGCTACACCTTC	CSVEDPSGYYGYTF
TRBV14	few	.	TRBJ2-5	TGTGCCAGCAGCCAAGGATCGGGGCTACAAGAGACCCAGTACTTC	CASSQGSGLQETQYF
TRBV5-5	.	.	TRBJ1-5	TGTGCCAGCAGCTTTAGAACGGTCCTTAGCAATCAGCCCCAGCATTTT	CASSFRTVLSNQPQHF
TRBV5-4	few	TRBD1	TRBJ2-3	TGTGCCAGCAGTCTTTCCAAAGGACAGGGTGTCACAGATACGCAGTATTTT	CASSLSKGQGVTDTQYF
TRBV4-1	.	TRBD2	TRBJ2-5	TGCGCCAGCAGCCAAGGGACTAGCGGGCCCCAAGAGACCCAGTACTTC	CASSQGTSGPQETQYF
TRBV6-4	.	.	TRBJ1-2	TGTGCCAGCAGTGCGGACGGGTCGGGCTACACCTTC	CASSADGSGYTF
TRBV10-2	.	.	TRBJ1-6	TGCGCCAGCAGTGATGGCCTCCTTTACCCCTTT	CASSDGLLYPF
TRBV30	.	.	TRBJ1-2	TGTGCCTGGAGTCCTTCGGGGGTCAGCGGCACCTTC	CAWSPSGVSGTF